The next 27 T cell receptor beta chains were all read from a single sample in a study of blood T cell repertoires in COVID-19. TCRdb keeps only in-frame clones here, not all; method: immunoSEQ multiplex PCR. Among roughly 240,000 clones listed, around 87% were seen once. The sample was peripheral blood. The receptors were sampled from a woman in her 30s who had recovered from COVID-19.

The J gene is TRBJ1-1, the V gene TRBV5-1; 7 bases map to TRBD1. The V gene end was trimmed by 4 bases and the J gene end by 4 bases; junction bases not matched to a gene: 10. This CDR3 contains 15 residues. Germline assignment: CDR1 SGHRS and CDR2 YFSETQ. CDR3 loop: CASSPTTGLATEAFF. The DNA for the CDR3 is TGCGCCAGCAGCCCTACGACAGGGCTGGCCACTGAAGCTTTCTTT. Full variable domain (outside the CDR3, taken from reference TRBV5-1 and TRBJ1-1): KAGVTQTPRYLIKTRGQQVTLSCSPISGHRSVSWYQQTPGQGLQFLFEYFSETQRNKGNFPGRFSGRQFSNSRSEMNVSTLELGDSALYLCASSPTTGLATEAFFGQGTRLTVV.

V and J are TRBV28 and TRBJ2-1; TRBD1 agrees at 9 bases. CDR1 and CDR2 from the germline V gene are MDHEN and SYDVKM. With 6 bases clipped from V and 1 base from J, the junction kept 10 bases outside the gene matches. The CDR3 contains 17 residues. CDR3 sequence (DNA): TGTGCCAGCAGCTCTCCAGGACAGGGGAGTTCCTACAATGAGCAGTTCTTC. Its translation: CASSSPGQGSSYNEQFF.

V is TRBV4-3 and J is TRBJ1-2; 7 nucleotides match TRBD1. CDR3 length equals 17 residues. V lost 1 base and J lost 0; bases outside the gene matches: 8. In germline, CDR1 is LGHNA, CDR2 YSLEER. CDR3 in amino acids: CASSQVTSGGANYGYTF. CDR3 nucleotide sequence: TGCGCCAGCAGCCAAGTAACGTCAGGGGGAGCTAACTATGGCTACACCTTC.

A remark on this clone: One junction end does not reproduce the germline sequence, and a read error may be involved. The J gene is TRBJ1-2, the V gene TRBV2; 9 nucleotides agree with TRBD1. This CDR3 comprises 16 residues. Germline CDR1 and CDR2: SNHLY and FYNNEI. CDR3 bases: TGTGCCAGCAGCGAAGCCGACAGGGGGTCCCTCTATGGCTACACCTTC. It translates to CASSEADRGSLYGYTF.

Only one count was recorded for this clone. J is TRBJ1-1 and V is TRBV9; D might be TRBD1 (5 bases). The CDR3 spans 14 residues. Germline assignment: CDR1 SGDLS and CDR2 YYNGEE. Trimming cost V 3 bases and J 4 bases, with 13 bases left between them. The chain's CDR3 is CASSDGPGGTEAFF. DNA for the CDR3: TGTGCCAGCAGCGACGGACCCGGGGGCACTGAAGCTTTCTTT.

The V gene is TRBV2, the J gene TRBJ2-2, with D possibly TRBD1 on 6 matching bases. The CDR3 spans 12 residues. The germline gives CDR1 SNHLY, CDR2 FYNNEI. Trimming cost V 6 bases and J 10 bases, with 12 bases left between them. The CDR3 spells CASSTGFEELFF. The CDR3, as DNA: TGTGCCAGCAGCACAGGGTTTGAGGAGCTGTTTTTT.

The rearrangement joins TRBV5-1 to TRBJ2-2; 11 bases are shared with TRBD2. The trim removed 4 bases at V and 5 bases at J, leaving 13 bases unmatched. The CDR3 is 18 residues long. CDR1 SGHRS and CDR2 YFSETQ come from the germline V gene. This CDR3 is CASSVESSGGQGTGELFF. The CDR3 DNA reads TGCGCCAGCAGCGTGGAGTCTAGCGGGGGGCAGGGTACCGGGGAGCTGTTTTTT. Complete variable domain (other parts from reference TRBV5-1 and TRBJ2-2): KAGVTQTPRYLIKTRGQQVTLSCSPISGHRSVSWYQQTPGQGLQFLFEYFSETQRNKGNFPGRFSGRQFSNSRSEMNVSTLELGDSALYLCASSVESSGGQGTGELFFGEGSRLTVL.

This chain links TRBV30 with TRBJ2-7, with TRBD1 as a possible D gene (6 bases). V lost 1 base, J lost 2 bases, and 12 bases lay in between. Germline V gives CDR1 GTSNPN, CDR2 SVGIG (reference sequence). The length of the CDR3 is 14 residues. The DNA of the CDR3 is TGTGCCTGGAGTGAGGACAGTGCCGCCTACGAGCAGTACTTC. Translated, it gives CAWSEDSAAYEQYF.

The chain recombines TRBV7-2 with TRBJ1-6, with TRBD1 identical over 9 bases. This CDR3 contains 15 residues. The ends lost 4 bases at V and 6 bases at J; junction bases unmatched: 4. In germline, CDR1 is SGHTA, CDR2 FQGNSA. CDR3 nucleotides: TGTGCCAGCAGCTGGACAGGGGACCTTAATTCACCCCTCCACTTT. Translated: CASSWTGDLNSPLHF. The whole variable domain, filled in from reference TRBV7-2 and TRBJ1-6, reads GAGVSQSPSNKVTEKGKDVELRCDPISGHTALYWYRQSLGQGLEFLIYFQGNSAPDKSGLPSDRFSAERTGGSVSTLTIQRTQQEDSAVYLCASSWTGDLNSPLHFGNGTRLTVT.

This chain links TRBV5-4 with TRBJ2-3; possible D gene TRBD1, 6 bases. V lost 1 base and J 2 bases, leaving 14 bases between the germline ends. This CDR3 contains 16 residues. Germline-derived CDR1 and CDR2 are SGHNT and YYREEE (reference sequence). This CDR3 is CASSLSPTGSTDTQYF. For the CDR3, the DNA is TGTGCCAGCAGCTTGAGCCCGACAGGATCCACAGATACGCAGTATTTT.

The V and J genes are TRBV19 and TRBJ1-4; possible D gene TRBD1, 6 bases. Germline V CDR1 and CDR2: LNHDA, SQIVND (reference sequence). V lost 4 bases and J lost 0, with 6 bases in between. There are 14 residues in the CDR3. The DNA for the CDR3 is TGTGCCAGTAGTAGGACAGCAACTAATGAAAAACTGTTTTTT. Translation gives CASSRTATNEKLFF.

The rearrangement uses TRBV4-3 and TRBJ2-3; no definite D call. V lost 0 bases to trimming and J lost 11 bases, with 15 bases between them. Germline V lookup: CDR1 LGHNA, CDR2 YSLEER. The CDR3 length is 14 residues. The CDR3 reads CASSQDLNSWMQYF. Here the CDR3 DNA reads TGCGCCAGCAGCCAAGATTTGAACAGTTGGATGCAGTATTTT.

The rearrangement uses TRBV7-2 and TRBJ2-2; D gene uncertain. Trimming shortened V by 5 bases and J by 7 bases, and 8 bases separated the two germline ends. This CDR3 is built from 12 residues. CDR1 and CDR2 from the germline V gene are SGHTA and FQGNSA. CDR3 nucleotide sequence: TGTGCCAGCAGCGTCCCCGGCGGGGAGCTGTTTTTT. As protein: CASSVPGGELFF. The entire variable domain, with the rest obtained from reference TRBV7-2 and TRBJ2-2, is as follows: GAGVSQSPSNKVTEKGKDVELRCDPISGHTALYWYRQSLGQGLEFLIYFQGNSAPDKSGLPSDRFSAERTGGSVSTLTIQRTQQEDSAVYLCASSVPGGELFFGEGSRLTVL.

The V and J genes are TRBV5-1 and TRBJ1-2; D not resolved. V was trimmed by 0 bases and J by 8 bases, leaving 14 bases between them. From germline, CDR1 is SGHRS and CDR2 YFSETQ. The CDR3 has 14 residues. CDR3 sequence (DNA): TGCGCCAGCAGCTTGGATCAGGAAGCGGTCGGCTACACCTTC. Its protein is CASSLDQEAVGYTF.

The chain is built from TRBV27 and TRBJ2-7, with TRBD1 matching 9 bases. V lost 6 bases and J lost 4; bases outside the gene matches: 13. Germline CDR1 is MNHEY and CDR2 is SMNVEV (reference sequence). This CDR3 region has 16 residues. Written as DNA, the CDR3 is TGTGCCAGCAGGCGCAACCCGGGACAGGGATGGTACGAGCAGTACTTC. Amino acid sequence: CASRRNPGQGWYEQYF.

The V gene is TRBV4-1, the J gene TRBJ1-6; TRBD1 is a possible D gene (6 bases). The CDR3 is 15 amino acids. CDR1 is MGHRA, CDR2 YSYEKL, per germline. The germline V and J ends were trimmed by 2 bases and 11 bases, with 16 bases remaining between them. In DNA, the CDR3 is TGCGCCAGCAGCCAACCCGCAGGGGCTGCGACACCCCTCCACTTT. Amino acid sequence: CASSQPAGAATPLHF.

The V call is TRBV11-2, the J call TRBJ2-7; maybe TRBD1 (6 bases). Germline CDR1 reads SGHAT; CDR2 reads FQNNGV. This CDR3 is 16 amino acids long. V gave up 1 base and J gave up 2 bases, with 15 bases separating them. CDR3 region: CASSLALGDNTYEQYF. The CDR3 nucleotides are TGTGCCAGCAGCTTAGCACTTGGGGACAACACCTACGAGCAGTACTTC.

J is TRBJ1-5 and V is TRBV19; TRBD1 matches at 7 bases. The V gene's germline CDR1 is LNHDA and CDR2 SQIVND (reference sequence). The CDR3 spans 16 residues. Trimming took 3 bases from V and 4 from J; bases not matched to a gene: 9. The CDR3 here is CASSIKLGGFNQPQHF. Here the CDR3 DNA reads TGTGCCAGTAGTATTAAGTTAGGGGGCTTTAATCAGCCCCAGCATTTT.

The rearrangement uses TRBV7-9 and TRBJ2-2, with 10 bases fitting TRBD2. CDR1 and CDR2 from the germline V gene are SEHNR and FQNEAQ (reference sequence). With 5 bases clipped from V and 3 bases from J, the junction kept 9 bases outside the gene matches. The CDR3 is 17 residues long. The CDR3 protein is CASSHISGGTDTGELFF. CDR3 bases: TGTGCCAGCAGCCATATTAGCGGGGGGACTGACACCGGGGAGCTGTTTTTT.

J is TRBJ2-5 and V is TRBV5-6; the match to TRBD1 covers 8 bases. Losses at the gene ends were 2 bases for V and 0 bases for J; bases not matched to a gene: 6. CDR1 SGHDT and CDR2 YYEEEE come from the germline V gene. The CDR3 is 16 residues long. The CDR3, as DNA: TGTGCCAGCAGCTTAGGACAGGGCCCGTACCAAGAGACCCAGTACTTC. It yields the protein CASSLGQGPYQETQYF. The whole variable domain, remainder taken from reference TRBV5-6 and TRBJ2-5, is DAGVTQSPTHLIKTRGQQVTLRCSPKSGHDTVSWYQQALGQGPQFIFQYYEEEERQRGNFPDRFSGHQFPNYSSELNVNALLLGDSALYLCASSLGQGPYQETQYFGPGTRLLVL.

The chain links TRBV6-4 to TRBJ2-4, with TRBD1 matching over 7 bases. The CDR3 totals 15 residues. Germline loops: CDR1 MRHNA, CDR2 SNTAGT. V gave up 7 bases and J gave up 2 bases; unmatched junction bases: 8. The CDR3, as DNA: TGTGCCAGCAAAGGGGGCGCCTTCACCAAAAACATTCAGTACTTC. This sequence encodes CASKGGAFTKNIQYF.

CDR3 sequence (DNA): TGTGCTAGTGGTTACCGCGGGAGGAACACTGAAGCTTTCTTT. Translating it yields CASGYRGRNTEAFF. The chain uses TRBV12-5 and TRBJ1-1; D uncertain. V lost 4 bases, J lost 1 base, and 10 bases lay in between. Per germline, CDR1 LGHNT and CDR2 FRNRAP. CDR3 size: 14 residues.

The CDR3 DNA sequence: TGTGCCATCAGATGGGACCGGGGGAGTACAGATACGCAGTATTTT. Amino acids: CAIRWDRGSTDTQYF. V is TRBV10-3 and J is TRBJ2-3, with a weak D call TRBD2 (6 bases). V was cut by 6 bases and J by 3 bases, with 16 bases left in between. The CDR3 runs 15 residues. The germline V gene has CDR1 ENHRY and CDR2 SYGVKD.

The chain recombines TRBV9 with TRBJ2-1; weak D call: TRBD2 (7 bases). The V end lost 3 bases, the J end lost 5 bases, and 15 bases lay between the germline ends. The CDR3 has 15 amino acids. Germline values: CDR1 SGDLS, CDR2 YYNGEE. CDR3 amino acids: CASSGLGGANNEQFF. CDR3 sequence (DNA): TGTGCCAGCAGCGGCCTTGGGGGGGCCAACAATGAGCAGTTCTTC.

The chain is built from TRBV4-1 and TRBJ2-1, with 7 bases fitting TRBD2. This CDR3 has 17 residues. The V segment lost 4 bases and the J segment 2 bases; nucleotides outside the gene matches: 11. Germline V gene sequence: CDR1 MGHRA, CDR2 YSYEKL. The CDR3 loop is CASSPPGGEGTYNEQFF. CDR3 coding DNA: TGCGCCAGCAGCCCCCCGGGCGGGGAGGGAACCTACAATGAGCAGTTCTTC.

This clone was found once. The chain combines TRBV5-4 with TRBJ2-5, with 12 positions matching TRBD2. Germline CDR1 reads SGHNT; CDR2 reads YYREEE (reference sequence). The CDR3 sequence is 17 residues long. With 5 bases clipped from V and 5 bases from J, the junction kept 13 bases outside the gene matches. The CDR3 reads CASRGGEGLAGFETQYF. The CDR3 DNA reads TGTGCCAGCAGAGGAGGCGAAGGACTAGCGGGGTTTGAGACCCAGTACTTC.

The rearrangement uses TRBV20-1 and TRBJ2-7; TRBD1 matches at 8 bases. The V gene end was trimmed by 6 bases and the J gene end by 5 bases; junction bases not matched to a gene: 3. The CDR3 extends over 11 amino acids. The germline V gene has CDR1 DFQATT and CDR2 SNEGSKA (reference sequence). CDR3 protein: CSAQTGDEQYF. The CDR3 DNA reads TGCAGTGCCCAGACAGGGGACGAGCAGTACTTC.